This T cell receptor beta chain was recorded in a study of T cell responses to AZD1222 COVID-19 vaccine. The method was immunoSEQ multiplex PCR; TCRdb's version includes in-frame clones alone and lacks a portion of them. The sample lists 150,000 or so clones; 90% to 95% were seen once. The CDR3 length is 11 residues. The germline CDR1 and CDR2 sequences are MNHEY and SVGAGI. V was cut by 11 bases and J by 7 bases, with 12 bases left in between. The V gene is TRBV6-5, the J gene TRBJ2-1; possibly TRBD1 for D (6 bases). The starting material was peripheral blood, obtained on day 0 of AZD1222 vaccination. This receptor was taken from an adult in good health. Here the CDR3 reads CAATGMNEQFF. CDR3 coding DNA: TGTGCCGCAACAGGGATGAATGAGCAGTTCTTC.